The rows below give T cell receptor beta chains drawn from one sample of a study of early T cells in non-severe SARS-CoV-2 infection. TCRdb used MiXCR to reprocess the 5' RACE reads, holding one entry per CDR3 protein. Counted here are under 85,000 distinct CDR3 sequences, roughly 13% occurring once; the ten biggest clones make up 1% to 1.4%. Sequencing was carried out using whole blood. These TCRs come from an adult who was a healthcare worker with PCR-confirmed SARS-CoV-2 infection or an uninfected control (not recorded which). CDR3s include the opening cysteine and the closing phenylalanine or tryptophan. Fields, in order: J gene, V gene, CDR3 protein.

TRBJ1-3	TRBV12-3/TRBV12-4	CASSFKSIRNTIYF
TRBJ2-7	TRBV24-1	CATSDLFQRGEQYF
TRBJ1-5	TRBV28	CASSLWRQPQHF
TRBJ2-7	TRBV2	CASSEEQTYEQYF
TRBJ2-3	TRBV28	CAGRGYGTDTQYF
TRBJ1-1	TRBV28	CASSLQPERGAFF
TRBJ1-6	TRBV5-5	CASSSGGAGNSPLHF
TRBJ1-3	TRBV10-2	CASSEGQGVGNTIYF
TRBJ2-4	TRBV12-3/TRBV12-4	CASSPLGSSGRGNIQYF
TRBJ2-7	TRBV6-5	CASSYPSGTGSYEQYF
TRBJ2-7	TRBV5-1	CASSSTGTGSEQYF
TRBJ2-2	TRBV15	CATSRGKRFYTTGTGELFF
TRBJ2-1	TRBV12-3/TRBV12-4	CASSLDAGVGNEQFF
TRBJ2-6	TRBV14	CASSQAFSGANVLTF
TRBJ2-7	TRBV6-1	CASRTRGYEQYF
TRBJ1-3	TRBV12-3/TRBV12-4	CASRGGGGNTIYF
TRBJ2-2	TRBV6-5	CASRGWENTGELFF
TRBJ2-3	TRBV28	CASSRGLAQTTQYF
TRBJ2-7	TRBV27	CASSFTASYEQYF
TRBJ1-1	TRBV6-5	CASSYIRNTEAFF
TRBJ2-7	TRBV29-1	CSAKIGYEQYF
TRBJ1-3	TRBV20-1	CSASVYSGNTIYF
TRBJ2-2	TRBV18	CASRPSGRQLSTGELFF
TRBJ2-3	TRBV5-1	CASSQRDTQYF
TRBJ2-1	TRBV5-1	CASSFGLASNEQFF
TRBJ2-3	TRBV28	CASSFGGGRDTQYF
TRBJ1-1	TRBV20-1	CSAVWDPTSEAFF
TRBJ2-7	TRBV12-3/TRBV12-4	CASSQLAGEQYF
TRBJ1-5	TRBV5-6	CASSNRQGEGNQPQHF
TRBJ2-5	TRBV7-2	CASSLEYPGLAGQETQYF
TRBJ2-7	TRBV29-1	CSVGTSGSSYEQYF
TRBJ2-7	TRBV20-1	CSARDQGRAGEQYF
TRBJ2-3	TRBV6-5	CAGRRQGAVTDTQYF
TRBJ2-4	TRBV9	CASSLRDGTKNIQYF
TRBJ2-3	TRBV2	CASRARADTQYF
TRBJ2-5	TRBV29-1	CSVLTTGRLETQYF
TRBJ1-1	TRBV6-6	CASSAPNTEAFF
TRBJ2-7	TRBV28	CASSPRDRDNEQYF
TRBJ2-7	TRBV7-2	CASSGLASGYEQYF
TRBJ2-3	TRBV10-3	CAITRTGVDTQYF
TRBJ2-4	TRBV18	CASSRMSAAGDIQYF
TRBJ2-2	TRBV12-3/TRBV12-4	CASTGGPGELFF
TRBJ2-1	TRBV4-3	CASSQERTHVEFF